The 30 T cell receptor beta chains presented below share a single source sample, sequenced in a study of blood T cell repertoires in COVID-19. The repertoire was sequenced with immunoSEQ multiplex PCR; TCRdb's copy has only in-frame clones and lacks some. This table has about 98,000 clones, under 85% appearing once. Material: peripheral blood. These receptors all come from a man between 65 and 79 years old with acute or convalescent COVID-19.

This sequence joins TRBV7-9 and TRBJ1-3; the match to TRBD1 covers 9 bases. CDR1 and CDR2 from the germline V gene are SEHNR and FQNEAQ (reference sequence). The CDR3 runs to 15 residues. Losses at the gene ends were 5 bases for V and 2 bases for J; bases not matched to a gene: 4. The CDR3 here is CASSPDRGAGNTIYF. The CDR3 DNA sequence: TGTGCCAGCAGCCCAGACAGGGGGGCTGGAAACACCATATATTTT.

This clone was observed many times. The chain carries TRBV6-5 and TRBJ2-7; TRBD2 might be the D (6 bases). In germline, CDR1 is MNHEY, CDR2 SVGAGI. The germline V and J ends were trimmed by 5 bases and 7 bases, with 18 bases remaining between them. The CDR3 covers 14 residues. The CDR3 sequence: CASSPRRGQGEQYF. The CDR3 DNA reads TGTGCCAGCAGTCCCAGGCGGGGTCAAGGGGAGCAGTACTTC.

J is TRBJ1-1 and V is TRBV27; 10 bases are shared with TRBD1. The CDR3 is made up of 16 amino acids. Trimming removed 2 bases from V and 2 bases from J; junction bases left unmatched: 5. Germline V gene data show CDR1 as MNHEY and CDR2 as SMNVEV (reference sequence). DNA of the CDR3: TGTGCCAGCAGTTTAAGGGGACAGGGGCTTAACACTGAAGCTTTCTTT. Translated, it gives CASSLRGQGLNTEAFF.

The chain employs TRBV9 and TRBJ1-1; TRBD1 agrees at 9 bases. This CDR3 region has 18 residues. Germline lookup yields CDR1 SGDLS and CDR2 YYNGEE. After removal of 4 bases from V and 5 bases from J, the junction contained 18 bases not matched to a gene. CDR3 sequence reads: CASSTQRDRAVRGTEAFF. The CDR3 DNA sequence: TGTGCCAGCAGCACACAAAGGGACAGGGCGGTACGCGGGACTGAAGCTTTCTTT.

This chain links TRBV12-3 or TRBV12-4 with TRBJ2-5; a weak D match, TRBD1 (6 bases). The V end was cut by 4 bases, the J end by 11 bases, with 14 bases between. The CDR3 runs to 12 residues. CDR3 sequence: CASSSHTGPQYF. Written as DNA, the CDR3 is TGTGCCAGCAGTTCACACACAGGGCCGCAGTACTTC.

V is TRBV29-1 and J is TRBJ2-2; 8 nucleotides match TRBD2. Germline lookup yields CDR1 SQVTM and CDR2 ANQGSEA. V lost 6 bases and J lost 3; bases outside the gene matches: 12. The length of the CDR3 is 16 residues. Here the CDR3 reads CSVGGASGIDTGELFF. The CDR3 nucleotides read TGCAGCGTCGGGGGGGCTAGCGGAATTGACACCGGGGAGCTGTTTTTT.

V usage is TRBV28 and J usage is TRBJ2-7, with D tentatively TRBD2 (6 bases). This CDR3 has 13 amino acids. Trimming left V 5 bases short and J 2 bases short, with 10 bases between. From germline, CDR1 is MDHEN and CDR2 SYDVKM. CDR3 in DNA: TGTGCCAGCAGTACAACGGGAGCCTACGAGCAGTACTTC. As protein: CASSTTGAYEQYF.

This clone was seen only a few times. The V gene is TRBV28, the J gene TRBJ2-2; perhaps TRBD2 as D (5 bases). The germline CDR1 and CDR2 sequences are MDHEN and SYDVKM. The CDR3 sequence is 15 residues long. V shed 6 bases and J shed 6 bases, with 17 bases lying between them. CDR3 amino acids: CASRPTSGGPGELFF. Written as DNA, the CDR3 is TGTGCCAGCAGACCCACCTCCGGAGGTCCCGGGGAGCTGTTTTTT.

The rearrangement links TRBV7-2 to TRBJ1-1; no reliable D call. The CDR3 is 15 amino acids. Trimming pared 2 bases from V and 1 base from J, leaving 11 bases between. Germline V gene data show CDR1 as SGHTA and CDR2 as FQGNSA. The CDR3 DNA reads TGTGCCAGCAGCTTATCTAGAGGGCGGAACACTGAAGCTTTCTTT. Translation: CASSLSRGRNTEAFF.

The V and J genes are TRBV9 and TRBJ2-7; the match to TRBD2 covers 9 bases. Germline CDR1 reads SGDLS; CDR2 reads YYNGEE. The CDR3 runs 15 residues. The V gene end was trimmed by 0 bases and the J gene end by 7 bases; junction bases not matched to a gene: 8. The DNA for the CDR3 is TGTGCCAGCAGCGTAGCTCTAGCGGGACTTGGGGAGCAGTACTTC. Its protein is CASSVALAGLGEQYF.

The chain employs TRBV5-1 and TRBJ1-6; TRBD1 agrees at 7 bases. From germline, CDR1 is SGHRS and CDR2 YFSETQ. Germline trimming cut 3 bases from V and 0 bases from J; bases unmatched to any gene: 6. This CDR3 region has 17 residues. The CDR3 spells CASSSQGSSSYNSPLHF. The DNA of the CDR3 is TGCGCCAGCAGCTCACAGGGGTCGAGCTCCTATAATTCACCCCTCCACTTT.

The chain is built from TRBV19 and TRBJ2-5, with 7 bases matching TRBD2. Germline values: CDR1 LNHDA, CDR2 SQIVND (reference sequence). This CDR3 contains 16 residues. Trimming cost V 1 base and J 2 bases; bases outside gene matches: 7. The CDR3 bases are TGTGCCAGTAGTATAGGTGGGCGGGAGAGTCAAGAGACCCAGTACTTC. Protein: CASSIGGRESQETQYF.

J is TRBJ2-4 and V is TRBV6-2 or TRBV6-3, with 11 nucleotides matching TRBD2. The germline V gene has CDR1 MNHEY and CDR2 SVGEGT. The CDR3 has 19 residues. V trimming: 6 bases; J trimming: 0 bases; junction bases outside the gene matches: 13. The CDR3 sequence is CASSRTSGLGELAKNIQYF. As DNA, the CDR3 is TGTGCCAGCAGCCGGACTAGCGGGCTAGGGGAGCTAGCCAAAAACATTCAGTACTTC.

This clone was seen more than once but under ten times. The V and J genes are TRBV10-3 and TRBJ1-1, with TRBD1 as a possible D gene (5 bases). Germline lookup yields CDR1 ENHRY and CDR2 SYGVKD. With 0 bases removed from V and 5 bases from J, the gap between germline ends came to 10 bases. This CDR3 has 14 amino acids. The CDR3 spells CAISESGAGTEAFF. In DNA form, the CDR3 reads TGTGCCATCAGTGAGTCAGGGGCCGGAACTGAAGCTTTCTTT.

The chain carries TRBV7-6 and TRBJ2-5; D might be TRBD1 (6 bases). V lost 0 bases and J 2 bases, leaving 13 bases between the germline ends. The CDR3 runs 16 residues. The germline V gene encodes CDR1 SGHVS and CDR2 FNYEAQ. The CDR3 DNA sequence: TGTGCCAGCAGCTTAGCGCGAGGCAGGGGACAAGAGACCCAGTACTTC. Its translation: CASSLARGRGQETQYF.

The chain links TRBV7-8 to TRBJ1-1; 8 nucleotides align to TRBD1. The CDR3 runs to 14 residues. Germline CDR1 is SGHVS and CDR2 is FQNEAQ. The V and J ends lost 5 bases and 10 bases, in that order; junction bases with no gene match: 12. The CDR3 spells CASSRRGRVDVAFF. CDR3 nucleotide sequence: TGTGCCAGCAGCCGCAGGGGGCGTGTTGATGTAGCTTTCTTT. Looking up the rest from reference TRBV7-8 and TRBJ1-1 gives the full variable domain: GAGVSQSPRYKVAKRGQDVALRCDPISGHVSLFWYQQALGQGPEFLTYFQNEAQLDKSGLPSDRFFAERPEGSVSTLKIQRTQQEDSAVYLCASSRRGRVDVAFFGQGTRLTVV.

The chain couples TRBV15 to TRBJ1-1; weak D call: TRBD1 (5 bases). This CDR3 is built from 15 residues. The V end was cut by 3 bases, the J end by 0 bases, with 11 bases between. Germline V gene data show CDR1 as LNHNV and CDR2 as YYDKDF (reference sequence). CDR3 loop: CATSRPRQMNTEAFF. The CDR3 bases are TGTGCCACCAGCAGGCCCCGACAGATGAACACTGAAGCTTTCTTT. Using reference TRBV15 and TRBJ1-1 for the parts outside the CDR3, the full variable domain is DAMVIQNPRYQVTQFGKPVTLSCSQTLNHNVMYWYQQKSSQAPKLLFHYYDKDFNNEADTPDNFQSRRPNTSFCFLDIRSPGLGDTAMYLCATSRPRQMNTEAFFGQGTRLTVV.

The sample holds a few counts of this clone. A read error may produce the germline difference seen at one junction end. CDR3 sequence: CASRTEAGSVSDEQYF. DNA for the CDR3: TGTGCCAGCAGAACTGAGGCGGGGTCCGTCTCCGACGAGCAGTACTTC. The rearrangement joins TRBV28 to TRBJ2-7, with D possibly TRBD2 on 6 matching bases. Per the germline V gene, CDR1 is MDHEN and CDR2 is SYDVKM. CDR3 length equals 16 residues.

The chain combines TRBV30 with TRBJ2-7; 7 bases are a match to TRBD1. After removal of 2 bases from V and 7 bases from J, the junction contained 8 bases not matched to a gene. The length of the CDR3 is 13 residues. Germline V gives CDR1 GTSNPN, CDR2 SVGIG (reference sequence). CDR3 bases: TGTGCCTGGAGTTCGACAGGGCTACGGGAGCAGTACTTC. This gives the protein CAWSSTGLREQYF.

This chain connects TRBV10-3 to TRBJ1-2, with TRBD1 matching 10 bases. The CDR3 has 12 amino acids. Germline CDR1 ENHRY, CDR2 SYGVKD. The V and J ends lost 10 bases and 7 bases, in that order; junction bases with no gene match: 6. The CDR3 bases are TGTGCCACAGGGACAGGGGAACGTGGCTACACCTTC. It specifies CATGTGERGYTF.

This clone was counted a few times. The J gene is TRBJ2-1, the V gene TRBV7-3, with 8 bases lining up with TRBD2. CDR3 length equals 18 residues. From germline, CDR1 is SGHTA and CDR2 FQGTGA. V trimming: 1 base; J trimming: 5 bases; junction bases outside the gene matches: 13. This CDR3 reads CASSLNPVSWREDNEQFF. As DNA, the CDR3 is TGTGCCAGCAGCTTAAACCCTGTCAGCTGGCGGGAGGACAATGAGCAGTTCTTC.

This rearrangement joins TRBV4-2 to TRBJ1-1; tentative D call: TRBD1 (6 bases). V was shortened by 0 bases and J by 5 bases, with 13 bases between the two germline ends. The CDR3 has 15 amino acids. Germline V gene sequence: CDR1 LGHNA, CDR2 YNFKEQ. As DNA, the CDR3 is TGTGCCAGCAGCCAAGATGGAAACAGGGAAACTGAAGCTTTCTTT. Protein sequence: CASSQDGNRETEAFF.

The chain is built from TRBV28 and TRBJ1-5, with TRBD1 matching over 8 bases. V dropped 6 bases and J dropped 6; count of bases not matched to a gene: 10. Looked up from germline, CDR1 is MDHEN and CDR2 is SYDVKM. The CDR3 extends over 15 amino acids. CDR3 sequence (DNA): TGTGCCAGCAGCCCGCCAGGGGGCCGGGGTCAGCCCCAGCATTTT. As protein: CASSPPGGRGQPQHF.

CDR3 nucleotide sequence: TGTGCCAGCAGCTACAGGGTCCCAGATACGCAGTATTTT. It translates to CASSYRVPDTQYF. The genes are TRBV7-2 and TRBJ2-3; D is perhaps TRBD1 (6 bases). This CDR3 comprises 13 residues. The V gene's germline CDR1 is SGHTA and CDR2 FQGNSA. The germline V and J ends were trimmed by 4 bases and 4 bases, with 9 bases remaining between them.

The V gene is TRBV6-5, the J gene TRBJ2-1, with a possible D match to TRBD2 (6 bases). V shed 4 bases and J shed 5 bases, with 18 bases lying between them. The germline gives CDR1 MNHEY, CDR2 SVGAGI. This CDR3 is 16 amino acids long. The CDR3 DNA reads as TGTGCCAGCAGTTCCGGGAGCGAGGTCGTCAACAATGAGCAGTTCTTC. This codes for CASSSGSEVVNNEQFF.

The chain couples TRBV21-1 to TRBJ1-4; TRBD1 is taken as the D call from the table, unchecked against the DNA. TRBV21-1 is tagged as a pseudogene. The CDR3 spans 13 residues. The CDR3, as DNA: TGTGCCATCCCGACAGGGCAGGAAGAAAAACTGTTTTTT. Its translation: CAIPTGQEEKLFF.

V and J are TRBV6-2 or TRBV6-3 and TRBJ2-1; D is perhaps TRBD2 (6 bases). The CDR3 is made up of 15 amino acids. V shed 2 bases and J shed 4 bases, with 12 bases lying between them. Germline V gene lookup returns CDR1 MNHEY and CDR2 SVGEGT. CDR3 DNA sequence: TGTGCCAGCAGTTACGGTGTCGGGGGTTACAATGAGCAGTTCTTC. Its protein product is CASSYGVGGYNEQFF.

This chain uses TRBV5-4 with TRBJ2-2; 11 bases are shared with TRBD1. The CDR3 has 16 residues. V dropped 4 bases and J dropped 1; count of bases not matched to a gene: 3. Germline V gene lookup returns CDR1 SGHNT and CDR2 YYREEE (reference sequence). CDR3 bases: TGTGCCAGCAGCCGGGACAGGGGGAGGAACACCGGGGAGCTGTTTTTT. Amino acids: CASSRDRGRNTGELFF.

The V and J genes are TRBV7-8 and TRBJ2-5, with D hard to call. The germline V gene encodes CDR1 SGHVS and CDR2 FQNEAQ. V lost 5 bases and J 4 bases, leaving 14 bases between the germline ends. CDR3 length: 14 residues. Here the CDR3 DNA reads TGTGCCAGCAGCAGTGTAACACCGCCAGAGACCCAGTACTTC. Protein sequence: CASSSVTPPETQYF.

V and J are TRBV21-1 and TRBJ2-2; TRBD2 is the table's D call, not checked against the DNA. TRBV21-1 constitutes a pseudogene. The CDR3 is 17 residues long. CDR3 region: CASSKAVGRWYTGELFF. The CDR3 nucleotides read TGTGCCAGCAGCAAAGCGGTCGGGAGGTGGTACACCGGGGAGCTGTTTTTT.